This T cell receptor beta chain was retrieved from a study of STAT3 mutations in large granular lymphocyte leukemia. Study information: Roughly 40% of treated T-LGLL patients showed hematologic response to immunosuppression. Whole-study results and caveats: At least one immunodominant TCR beta clonotype appeared in every T-cell large granular lymphocyte leukemia patient. A small but highly pathogenic clone may have been missed.

The data were produced by immunoSEQ multiplex PCR, yet TCRdb's version contains in-frame clones alone and is incomplete. Of almost 25,000 clones listed, about 95% are singletons. Points on this clone: Its antigen is not known.

The clonotype was recovered from a man aged 40-49 years with T-cell large granular lymphocyte leukemia. Some clones in this sample may be carry-over from other donors' samples. Sequencing input: peripheral blood mononuclear cells.

CDR3 nucleotides: TGTGCCAGCTCCCCCGAATGGGGAGGTAATTCACCCCTCCACTTT. Protein: CASSPEWGGNSPLHF. V gene TRBV18 combines with J gene TRBJ1-6; D ambiguous. CDR1 KGHSH and CDR2 LQKENI come from the germline V gene. The CDR3 loop spans 15 amino acids. Trimming left V 6 bases short and J 6 bases short, with 15 bases between.